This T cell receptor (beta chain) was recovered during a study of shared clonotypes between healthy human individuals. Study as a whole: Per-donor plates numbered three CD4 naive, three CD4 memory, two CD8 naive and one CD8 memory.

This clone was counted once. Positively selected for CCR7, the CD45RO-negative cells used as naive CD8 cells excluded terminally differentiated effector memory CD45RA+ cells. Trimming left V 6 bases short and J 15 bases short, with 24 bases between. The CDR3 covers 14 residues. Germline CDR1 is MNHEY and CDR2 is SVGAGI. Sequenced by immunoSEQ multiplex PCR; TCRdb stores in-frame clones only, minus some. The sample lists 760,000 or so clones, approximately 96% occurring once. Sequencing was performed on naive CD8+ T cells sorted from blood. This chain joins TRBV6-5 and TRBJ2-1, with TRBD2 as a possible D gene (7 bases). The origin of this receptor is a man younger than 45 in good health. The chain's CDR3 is CASSGGLVGAEVFF. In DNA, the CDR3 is TGTGCCAGCAGCGGGGGGCTAGTCGGAGCTGAGGTGTTCTTC.